The 24 T cell receptor beta chains reported below all come from one sample, sequenced in a study of blood T cell repertoires in COVID-19. Profiling relied on immunoSEQ multiplex PCR, and the TCRdb table lists in-frame clones only, not all of them. Seen here are about 330,000 clones, about 84% observed once, and the top ten hold around 1.5%. Sequences were obtained from peripheral blood. The source is a woman aged 45-59 years with acute or convalescent COVID-19.

CDR3 sequence reads: CATSGQLNTEAFF. The CDR3 region has the DNA TGTGCCACCAGTGGACAGCTGAACACTGAAGCTTTCTTT. V and J are TRBV24-1 and TRBJ1-1, with D maybe TRBD1 (5 bases). With 5 bases removed from V and 0 bases from J, the gap between germline ends came to 6 bases. The CDR3 sequence is 13 residues long. The germline V gene encodes CDR1 KGHDR and CDR2 SFDVKD.

The chain carries TRBV6-4 and TRBJ2-7; weak D call: TRBD1 (5 bases). The CDR3 totals 13 residues. Looked up from germline, CDR1 is MRHNA and CDR2 is SNTAGT. V was shortened by 4 bases and J by 4 bases, with 11 bases between the two germline ends. The CDR3 DNA reads TGTGCCAGCAGTGTCGCAGGGAAATACGAGCAGTACTTC. It specifies CASSVAGKYEQYF.

The chain's CDR3 is CASSPILEAGGYTF. CDR3 DNA sequence: TGTGCCAGCAGTCCTATTCTCGAGGCGGGTGGCTACACCTTC. The chain uses TRBV28 and TRBJ1-2, with D uncertain. The CDR3 has 14 residues. Trimming shortened V by 5 bases and J by 7 bases, and 17 bases separated the two germline ends. Germline CDR1 and CDR2: MDHEN and SYDVKM.

The DNA of the CDR3 is TGTGCCAGCAGCTTAGACAGGTACCAAGAGACCCAGTACTTC. This gives the protein CASSLDRYQETQYF. The chain couples TRBV11-3 to TRBJ2-5; D unresolved. This CDR3 is built from 14 residues. Germline V lookup: CDR1 SGHNT, CDR2 YENEEA. Between the trimmed V and J ends, which lost 0 bases and 0 bases, there was a span of 5 bases.

In the case of this clone: The same CDR3 also results from other DNA sequences found in this sample. The chain combines TRBV12-3 or TRBV12-4 with TRBJ1-2; D not resolved. V dropped 6 bases and J dropped 2 bases, with 10 bases sitting between them. CDR3 length: 13 residues. CDR3 region: CASSLGQNYGYTF. The CDR3 DNA reads TGTGCCAGCAGCCTTGGGCAGAACTATGGCTACACCTTC.

The V gene is TRBV18, the J gene TRBJ2-3, with 7 bases matching TRBD2. J was trimmed by 0 bases and V by 2 bases; bases with no gene match: 14. This CDR3 comprises 19 residues. Germline V gene data show CDR1 as KGHSH and CDR2 as LQKENI. The CDR3 DNA reads as TGTGCCAGCTCACCATCAGCGGGATCACCCACAACCAGCACAGATACGCAGTATTTT. Translating gives CASSPSAGSPTTSTDTQYF. Variable domain in full (rest from reference TRBV18 and TRBJ2-3): NAGVMQNPRHLVRRRGQEARLRCSPMKGHSHVYWYRQLPEEGLKFMVYLQKENIIDESGMPKERFSAEFPKEGPSILRIQQVVRGDSAAYFCASSPSAGSPTTSTDTQYFGPGTRLTVL.

This rearrangement joins TRBV6-1 to TRBJ1-4, with D maybe TRBD1 (6 bases). The V gene's germline CDR1 is MNHNS and CDR2 SASEGT. This CDR3 has 14 residues. V shed 1 base and J shed 8 bases, with 11 bases lying between them. Here the CDR3 DNA reads TGTGCCAGCAGTGAAGGGGGGCGCTCGGAAAAACTGTTTTTT. The encoded protein is CASSEGGRSEKLFF.

A note on this clone: Other DNA sequences from this sample encode an identical CDR3 as well. The V gene is TRBV18, the J gene TRBJ2-1, with unresolved D. Germline assignment: CDR1 KGHSH and CDR2 LQKENI. The V end lost 3 bases, the J end lost 0 bases, and 9 bases lay between the germline ends. This CDR3 contains 15 residues. The CDR3 sequence: CASSPLPSSYNEQFF. Here the CDR3 DNA reads TGTGCCAGCTCACCCCTACCGAGCTCCTACAATGAGCAGTTCTTC. The variable domain in full, completed from reference TRBV18 and TRBJ2-1, reads NAGVMQNPRHLVRRRGQEARLRCSPMKGHSHVYWYRQLPEEGLKFMVYLQKENIIDESGMPKERFSAEFPKEGPSILRIQQVVRGDSAAYFCASSPLPSSYNEQFFGPGTRLTVL.

This clone appeared once. The chain employs TRBV18 and TRBJ2-5; tentative D call: TRBD2 (6 bases). V shed 3 bases and J shed 7 bases, with 6 bases lying between them. This CDR3 is built from 11 residues. Germline loops: CDR1 KGHSH, CDR2 LQKENI. The chain's CDR3 is CASSPRGTQYF. CDR3 in DNA: TGTGCCAGCTCACCGCGGGGGACCCAGTACTTC.

The gene calls are TRBV29-1 and TRBJ2-1, with TRBD1 matching 8 bases. Germline values: CDR1 SQVTM, CDR2 ANQGSEA. The ends lost 3 bases at V and 2 bases at J; junction bases unmatched: 3. This CDR3 has 14 residues. CDR3 nucleotide sequence: TGCAGCGTTGAGGGGACAGGAGCCTACAATGAGCAGTTCTTC. Translating it yields CSVEGTGAYNEQFF.

The chain has TRBV18 and TRBJ2-1, with 7 bases lining up with TRBD2. V lost 3 bases and J lost 5; bases outside the gene matches: 4. The germline V gene encodes CDR1 KGHSH and CDR2 LQKENI. The CDR3 runs 14 residues. The CDR3 coding sequence is TGTGCCAGCTCACCGGGGGAGGGTAACAATGAGCAGTTCTTC. This encodes CASSPGEGNNEQFF.

V and J are TRBV24-1 and TRBJ2-2, with TRBD1 as a possible D gene (5 bases). Trimming removed 7 bases at V and 1 base at J, with 12 bases between. This CDR3 is built from 15 residues. Looked up from germline, CDR1 is KGHDR and CDR2 is SFDVKD. The CDR3 DNA reads as TGTGCCACCAGCCGAGGCAGGGAGAACACCGGGGAGCTGTTTTTT. The encoded protein is CATSRGRENTGELFF.

CDR3 coding DNA: TGTGCCAGCAGCTTAGGGGGACAGCCAAAGCAAGAGACCCAGTACTTC. Its translation: CASSLGGQPKQETQYF. This rearrangement joins TRBV11-2 to TRBJ2-5; TRBD1 agrees at 7 bases. Germline CDR1 and CDR2: SGHAT and FQNNGV. Trimming cost V 1 base and J 2 bases; bases outside gene matches: 7. CDR3 length equals 16 residues. Full variable domain (rest looked up from reference TRBV11-2 and TRBJ2-5): EAGVAQSPRYKIIEKRQSVAFWCNPISGHATLYWYQQILGQGPKLLIQFQNNGVVDDSQLPKDRFSAERLKGVDSTLKIQPAKLEDSAVYLCASSLGGQPKQETQYFGPGTRLLVL.

J is TRBJ2-3 and V is TRBV29-1; 14 bases are a match to TRBD2. V was clipped by 4 bases and J by 5 bases; unmatched bases: 8. The CDR3 consists of 16 residues. Per the germline V gene, CDR1 is SQVTM and CDR2 is ANQGSEA. The CDR3 reads CSVVWRTSGRRDTQYF. As DNA, the CDR3 is TGCAGCGTTGTTTGGCGGACTAGCGGGAGGAGAGATACGCAGTATTTT.

This chain joins TRBV2 and TRBJ1-5; D call uncertain. The CDR3 is 13 amino acids. Trimming removed 7 bases at V and 0 bases at J, with 7 bases between. Germline CDR1 and CDR2: SNHLY and FYNNEI. CDR3 in amino acids: CASKQFSNQPQHF. The CDR3, as DNA: TGTGCCAGCAAACAGTTTAGCAATCAGCCCCAGCATTTT.

This clone was seen just once. The chain has TRBV14 and TRBJ2-7; a weak D match, TRBD2 (6 bases). Trimming shortened V by 1 base and J by 6 bases, and 13 bases separated the two germline ends. This CDR3 has 14 residues. Per germline, CDR1 SGHDN and CDR2 FVKESK. CDR3 residues: CASSQVSLRGEQYF. In nucleotides, the CDR3 is TGTGCCAGCAGCCAAGTGAGCTTGCGGGGCGAGCAGTACTTC. Full variable domain (outside the CDR3, taken from reference TRBV14 and TRBJ2-7): EAGVTQFPSHSVIEKGQTVTLRCDPISGHDNLYWYRRVMGKEIKFLLHFVKESKQDESGMPNNRFLAERTGGTYSTLKVQPAELEDSGVYFCASSQVSLRGEQYFGPGTRLTVT.

The V call is TRBV7-2, the J call TRBJ2-1; D perhaps matches TRBD2 (7 bases). V lost 5 bases to trimming and J lost 0 bases, with 11 bases between them. Germline V lookup: CDR1 SGHTA, CDR2 FQGNSA. This CDR3 spans 15 amino acids. The CDR3 loop reads CASSLGGLSYNEQFF. CDR3 DNA: TGTGCCAGCAGCCTGGGGGGGCTCTCCTACAATGAGCAGTTCTTC.

This chain links TRBV14 with TRBJ2-1, with D unclear. The CDR3 has 17 amino acids. V lost 0 bases, J lost 8 bases, and 20 bases lay in between. In germline, CDR1 is SGHDN, CDR2 FVKESK. CDR3 sequence: CASSQDSPNLGRHEQFF. The CDR3, as DNA: TGTGCCAGCAGCCAAGATTCACCCAATCTAGGCCGCCATGAGCAGTTCTTC.

J is TRBJ2-7 and V is TRBV7-2; D not certain. Trimming cost V 5 bases and J 9 bases, with 17 bases left between them. The CDR3 has 13 amino acids. Germline assignment: CDR1 SGHTA and CDR2 FQGNSA. CDR3 DNA: TGTGCCAGCAGCCCAGACTCCCCCCTGAGGCAGTACTTC. Translated, it gives CASSPDSPLRQYF.

The sample holds many counts of this clone. Within the sample, other DNA sequences also encode this same CDR3. This rearrangement joins TRBV7-3 to TRBJ1-2; 9 nucleotides line up with TRBD1. The germline CDR1 and CDR2 sequences are SGHTA and FQGTGA. The CDR3 length is 13 residues. J was trimmed by 4 bases and V by 5 bases; bases with no gene match: 2. This chain's CDR3 is CASSLGQGYGYTF. CDR3 DNA: TGTGCCAGCAGCCTGGGACAGGGCTATGGCTACACCTTC. Full variable domain (rest looked up from reference TRBV7-3 and TRBJ1-2): GAGVSQTPSNKVTEKGKYVELRCDPISGHTALYWYRQSLGQGPEFLIYFQGTGAADDSGLPNDRFFAVRPEGSVSTLKIQRTERGDSAVYLCASSLGQGYGYTFGSGTRLTVV.

This clone was seen a few times. The chain combines TRBV28 with TRBJ2-1; 7 bases agree with TRBD1. With 2 bases clipped from V and 6 bases from J, the junction kept 10 bases outside the gene matches. CDR3 length equals 16 residues. The germline V gene has CDR1 MDHEN and CDR2 SYDVKM. This CDR3 is CASSLPTGRTGNEQFF. The DNA for the CDR3 is TGTGCCAGCAGTTTACCGACAGGGCGGACAGGCAATGAGCAGTTCTTC.

CDR3 sequence reads: CSGGGGSYEQYF. The CDR3 DNA reads TGCAGCGGCGGGGGCGGGAGTTACGAGCAGTACTTC. The genes are TRBV29-1 and TRBJ2-7, with D perhaps matching TRBD2 (7 bases). The CDR3 consists of 12 residues. The V end lost 7 bases, the J end lost 4 bases, and 14 bases lay between the germline ends. Germline lookup yields CDR1 SQVTM and CDR2 ANQGSEA.

The genes are TRBV12-3 or TRBV12-4 and TRBJ2-3; perhaps TRBD2 as D (5 bases). The CDR3 runs 12 residues. The V and J ends lost 8 bases and 3 bases respectively, with 9 bases between them. Here the CDR3 reads CASGSRTDTQYF. CDR3 DNA: TGTGCCAGCGGGAGTAGGACAGATACGCAGTATTTT.

The rearrangement links TRBV5-1 to TRBJ2-1; 9 bases line up with TRBD2. V lost 0 bases and J lost 7; bases outside the gene matches: 5. The germline gives CDR1 SGHRS, CDR2 YFSETQ. CDR3 length equals 15 residues. CDR3 bases: TGCGCCAGCAGCTTGGTGCCTAGCGGGACTAATGAGCAGTTCTTC. Amino acids: CASSLVPSGTNEQFF.